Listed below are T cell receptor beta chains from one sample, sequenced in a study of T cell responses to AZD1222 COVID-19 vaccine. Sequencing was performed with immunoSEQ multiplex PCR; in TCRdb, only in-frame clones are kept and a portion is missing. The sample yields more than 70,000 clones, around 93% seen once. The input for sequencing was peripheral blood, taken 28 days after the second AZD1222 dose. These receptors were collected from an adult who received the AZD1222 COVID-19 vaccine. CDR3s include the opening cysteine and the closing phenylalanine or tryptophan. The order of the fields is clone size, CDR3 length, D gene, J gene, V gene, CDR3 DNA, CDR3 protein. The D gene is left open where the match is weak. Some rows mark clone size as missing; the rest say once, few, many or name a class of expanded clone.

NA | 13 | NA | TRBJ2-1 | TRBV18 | TGTGCCAGCTCACCCTCCGGGGGTGATGAGCAGTTCTTC | CASSPSGGDEQFF
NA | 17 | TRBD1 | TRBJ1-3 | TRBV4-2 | TGTGCCAGCAGCCAAGCGGGGTCACAGGGGTCTGGAAACACCATATATTTT | CASSQAGSQGSGNTIYF
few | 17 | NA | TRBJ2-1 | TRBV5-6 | TGTGCCAGCAGCCCCCGGTGGGTGGCGGTCTCCTACAATGAGCAGTTCTTC | CASSPRWVAVSYNEQFF
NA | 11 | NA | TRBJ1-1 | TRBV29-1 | TGCAGCGTTTTAAGGGGAGCTGAAGCTTTCTTT | CSVLRGAEAFF
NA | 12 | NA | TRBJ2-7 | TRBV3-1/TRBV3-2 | TGTGCCAGCAGCCCGTCCTCCTACGAGCAGTACTTC | CASSPSSYEQYF
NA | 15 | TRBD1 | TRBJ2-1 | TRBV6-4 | TGTGCCAGCCTTACCGGGACAGGGGTGCGGAATGAGCAGTTCTTC | CASLTGTGVRNEQFF
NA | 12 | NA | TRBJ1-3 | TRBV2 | TGTGCCACTTTGTGGAGTGGAAACACCATATATTTT | CATLWSGNTIYF
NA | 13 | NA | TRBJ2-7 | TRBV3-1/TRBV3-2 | TGTGCCAGCAGCCAAGCCGGGGCTTACGAGCAGTACTTC | CASSQAGAYEQYF
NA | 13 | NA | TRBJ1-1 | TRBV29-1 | TGCAGCGTTGACCTGACAGGGAACACTGAAGCTTTCTTT | CSVDLTGNTEAFF
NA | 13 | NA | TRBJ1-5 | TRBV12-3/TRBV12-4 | TGTGCCAGCAGTTTATCCGGCAATCAGCCCCAGCATTTT | CASSLSGNQPQHF
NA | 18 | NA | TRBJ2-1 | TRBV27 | TGTGCCAGCAGTTTATCCTCTCCCTCTCCCCTCTTTTACAATGAGCAGTTCTTC | CASSLSSPSPLFYNEQFF
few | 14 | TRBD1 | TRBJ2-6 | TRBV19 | TGTGCCAGTAGCACAGGGGATGGGGCCAACGTCCTGACTTTC | CASSTGDGANVLTF
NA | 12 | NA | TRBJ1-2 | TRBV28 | TGTGCCAGCAGTTTGACGGGATATGGCTACACCTTC | CASSLTGYGYTF
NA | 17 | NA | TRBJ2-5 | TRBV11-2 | TGTGCCAGCAGCTTAGTTTTCGGGACAACTTCCCAAGAGACCCAGTACTTC | CASSLVFGTTSQETQYF
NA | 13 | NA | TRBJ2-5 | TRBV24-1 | TGTGCCACCAGTGATTTTTTCGAAGAGACCCAGTACTTC | CATSDFFEETQYF
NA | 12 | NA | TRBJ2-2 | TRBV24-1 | TGTGCCACCAGTGACCGAGGACCGGAGCTGTTTTTT | CATSDRGPELFF
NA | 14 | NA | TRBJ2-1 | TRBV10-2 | TGCGCCAGCTGGCGTGGAAGCTCCTACAATGAGCAGTTCTTC | CASWRGSSYNEQFF
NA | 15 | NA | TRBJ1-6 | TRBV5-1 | TGCGCCAGCAGCTCAACGGACCAGGGGCGGTCACCCCTCCACTTT | CASSSTDQGRSPLHF
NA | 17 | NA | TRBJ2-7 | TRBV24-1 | TGTGCCACCAGTGATTCAAAGCCGGGACGAGGGATTCACGAGCAGTACTTC | CATSDSKPGRGIHEQYF
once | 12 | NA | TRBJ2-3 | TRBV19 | TGTGCCAGTAACGGAGGCACAGATACGCAGTATTTT | CASNGGTDTQYF
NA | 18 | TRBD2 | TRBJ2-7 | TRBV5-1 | TGCGCCAGCAGCTTTCGAACTAGCGGGAGGGCCAATGACTACGAGCAGTACTTC | CASSFRTSGRANDYEQYF
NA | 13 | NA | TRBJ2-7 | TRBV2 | TGTGGGGTGGAGCGGCAGAGCTCCTACGAGCAGTACTTC | CGVERQSSYEQYF
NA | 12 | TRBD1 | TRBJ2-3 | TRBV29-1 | TGCAGCGTGGAACAGGGGTCAGATACGCAGTATTTT | CSVEQGSDTQYF
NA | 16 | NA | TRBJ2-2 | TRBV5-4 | TGTGCCAGCAGTTCCGGACTCACCCGGGGGACCGGGGAGCTGTTTTTT | CASSSGLTRGTGELFF
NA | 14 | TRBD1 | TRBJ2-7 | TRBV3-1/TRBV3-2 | TGTGCCAGCAGCCAAACCGGGACAGGGGCCGAGCAGTACTTC | CASSQTGTGAEQYF
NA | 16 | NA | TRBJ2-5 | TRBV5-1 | TGCGCCAGCAGCTTGGGGGGGCTAGCGGCACAAGAGACCCAGTACTTC | CASSLGGLAAQETQYF
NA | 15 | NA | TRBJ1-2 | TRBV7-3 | TGTGCCAGCAGCTTAACCGGAGGCTCCAATCTTGGCTACACCTTC | CASSLTGGSNLGYTF
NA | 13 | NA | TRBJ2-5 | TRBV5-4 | TGTGCCAGCAGCTGGACGGGGAGCGGGACCCAGTACTTC | CASSWTGSGTQYF
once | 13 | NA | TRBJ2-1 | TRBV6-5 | TGTGCCGGAATCCGCCTAGGGGGGGATGAGCAGTTCTTC | CAGIRLGGDEQFF
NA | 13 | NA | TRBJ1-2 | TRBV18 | TGTGCCAGCTCACCGGCCGAGTTCTATGGCTACACCTTC | CASSPAEFYGYTF
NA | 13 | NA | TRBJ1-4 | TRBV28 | TGTGCCACCCTGGGGCAGGGGAACGAAAAACTGTTTTTT | CATLGQGNEKLFF
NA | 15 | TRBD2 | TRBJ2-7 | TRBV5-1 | TGCGCCAGCAGCCTGGAGGTAGCGGGAGCCTACGAGCAGTACTTC | CASSLEVAGAYEQYF